Below, 21 T cell receptor beta chains from the same sample are listed, as sequenced in a study of blood T cell repertoires in COVID-19. The repertoire was sequenced with immunoSEQ multiplex PCR; TCRdb's copy has only in-frame clones and lacks some. There are some 150,000 clones in the sample; about 90% occur only once, and less than 2.5% lies in the top ten. Material: peripheral blood. These receptors all come from a man aged 45-65 years with active COVID-19.

A word on this clone: Other DNA variants within this sample encode the same CDR3. The chain is built from TRBV12-3 or TRBV12-4 and TRBJ2-7; D is unclear. The CDR3 contains 11 residues. Trimming took off 5 bases at V and 3 bases at J, with 5 bases between the two ends. The CDR3 DNA reads TGTGCCAGCAGTCTCTACTACGAGCAGTACTTC. The encoded protein is CASSLYYEQYF.

The J gene is TRBJ2-7, the V gene TRBV2; 8 nucleotides align to TRBD2. Per the germline V gene, CDR1 is SNHLY and CDR2 is FYNNEI. This CDR3 contains 12 residues. V lost 7 bases to trimming and J lost 5 bases; unmatched junction nucleotides: 4. The CDR3 coding sequence is TGTGCCAGCACGGGACTAGTCAACGAGCAGTACTTC. Translated: CASTGLVNEQYF.

This clone was detected a few times. This sequence joins TRBV6-5 and TRBJ1-5, with 9 positions matching TRBD1. The J segment lost 15 bases and the V segment lost 5 bases, leaving 5 bases of the junction unmatched. The CDR3 consists of 11 residues. Germline CDR1 MNHEY, CDR2 SVGAGI. The CDR3: CASSRTGARHF. CDR3 sequence (DNA): TGTGCCAGCAGTAGGACAGGGGCGCGGCATTTT.

The CDR3 bases are TGTGCCTGGAGTCTTGGACAGGGGGGCGGCTACACCTTC. Amino acids: CAWSLGQGGGYTF. J is TRBJ1-2 and V is TRBV30; 10 bases are shared with TRBD1. CDR1 is GTSNPN and CDR2 is SVGIG in the germline V gene (reference sequence). The CDR3 extends over 13 amino acids. V lost 2 bases to trimming and J lost 8 bases; unmatched junction nucleotides: 5. Full variable domain (remainder filled in from reference TRBV30 and TRBJ1-2): SQTIHQWPATLVQPVGSPLSLECTVEGTSNPNLYWYRQAAGRGLQLLFYSVGIGQISSEVPQNLSASRPQDRQFILSSKKLLLSDSGFYLCAWSLGQGGGYTFGSGTRLTVV.

The chain joins TRBV6-5 to TRBJ2-5, with 7 bases lining up with TRBD1. The CDR3 length is 16 residues. The germline gives CDR1 MNHEY, CDR2 SVGAGI. V lost 4 bases and J lost 1; bases outside the gene matches: 9. CDR3 protein: CASSSKGALPQETQYF. Written as DNA, the CDR3 is TGTGCCAGCAGTTCAAAGGGGGCCTTACCCCAAGAGACCCAGTACTTC.

This clone was detected only a few times. The chain combines TRBV20-1 with TRBJ1-2, with 10 nucleotides matching TRBD1. Germline-derived CDR1 and CDR2 are DFQATT and SNEGSKA (reference sequence). Trimming cost V 6 bases and J 4 bases; bases outside gene matches: 14. The CDR3 has 16 residues. In nucleotides, the CDR3 is TGCAGTGCAAGTGATCCGGGACAGGGGTTTGGCTATGGCTACACCTTC. Amino acids: CSASDPGQGFGYGYTF.

The chain joins TRBV28 to TRBJ2-7; no reliable D call. There are 14 residues in the CDR3. Germline values: CDR1 MDHEN, CDR2 SYDVKM. V was pared by 3 bases and J by 0 bases, with 9 bases between. CDR3 DNA sequence: TGTGCCAGCAGTTTTACAGAAAGCTCCTACGAGCAGTACTTC. Encoded protein: CASSFTESSYEQYF.

Turning to this clone: Other DNA sequences of this sample code for an identical CDR3. V gene TRBV12-3 or TRBV12-4 combines with J gene TRBJ2-7; D is uncertain. V lost 6 bases to trimming and J lost 3 bases, with 6 bases between them. The CDR3 consists of 11 residues. CDR3 in DNA: TGTGCCAGCAGCCGACTCTACGAGCAGTACTTC. It specifies CASSRLYEQYF.

This chain links TRBV21-1 with TRBJ1-5; no DNA check was done on the table's D call, TRBD1. TRBV21-1 is described as a pseudogene. The CDR3 extends over 15 amino acids. The chain's CDR3 is CASSTEDRVNQPQHF. The CDR3 bases are TGTGCCAGCAGCACGGAAGACAGGGTTAATCAGCCCCAGCATTTT.

V and J are TRBV3-1 (or the pseudogene TRBV3-2) and TRBJ2-7; the match to TRBD2 covers 9 bases. The germline CDR1 and CDR2 sequences are LGHDT and YNNKEL (reference sequence). CDR3 length equals 18 residues. Germline trimming cut 1 base from V and 4 bases from J; bases unmatched to any gene: 14. CDR3 bases: TGTGCCAGCAGCCAAGGGGACGCCCGGGTAGCGGGGGTGTACGAGCAGTACTTC. Its translation is CASSQGDARVAGVYEQYF.

This clone was counted once. This chain links TRBV9 with TRBJ1-1; 8 nucleotides agree with TRBD1. In germline, CDR1 is SGDLS, CDR2 YYNGEE. Germline trimming cut 4 bases from V and 1 base from J; bases unmatched to any gene: 15. The CDR3 is 18 residues long. CDR3 sequence: CASSSIDRPGGPNTEAFF. The CDR3 bases are TGTGCCAGCAGCTCCATAGACCGTCCAGGGGGCCCGAACACTGAAGCTTTCTTT. Looking up the rest from reference TRBV9 and TRBJ1-1 gives the full variable domain: DSGVTQTPKHLITATGQRVTLRCSPRSGDLSVYWYQQSLDQGLQFLIQYYNGEERAKGNILERFSAQQFPDLHSELNLSSLELGDSALYFCASSSIDRPGGPNTEAFFGQGTRLTVV.

Only a few counts were recorded for this clone. This chain connects TRBV20-1 to TRBJ2-7, with D perhaps matching TRBD2 (6 bases). Germline values: CDR1 DFQATT, CDR2 SNEGSKA (reference sequence). V was shortened by 3 bases and J by 1 base, with 16 bases between the two germline ends. This CDR3 is built from 15 residues. CDR3 DNA sequence: TGCAGTGCTAGTGCGGAGGGTTCGAGTTCCTACGAGCAGTACTTC. Protein product: CSASAEGSSSYEQYF.

The V gene is TRBV5-5, the J gene TRBJ1-5; D gene unclear. This CDR3 has 16 amino acids. With 0 bases removed from V and 4 bases from J, the gap between germline ends came to 14 bases. Germline CDR1 and CDR2: SGHKS and YYEKEE (reference sequence). The CDR3 nucleotides are TGTGCCAGCAGCTTGGAACCTGTTGGGAGGAATCAGCCCCAGCATTTT. Amino acid sequence: CASSLEPVGRNQPQHF.

The chain links TRBV7-9 to TRBJ1-3; TRBD1 might be the D (5 bases). The V and J ends lost 5 bases and 4 bases respectively, with 15 bases between them. CDR3 length: 15 amino acids. The germline CDR1 and CDR2 sequences are SEHNR and FQNEAQ (reference sequence). CDR3 sequence: CASSPTALGGNTIYF. CDR3 DNA sequence: TGTGCCAGCAGCCCGACAGCCCTCGGAGGAAACACCATATATTTT. Full variable domain (remainder filled in from reference TRBV7-9 and TRBJ1-3): DTGVSQNPRHKITKRGQNVTFRCDPISEHNRLYWYRQTLGQGPEFLTYFQNEAQLEKSRLLSDRFSAERPKGSFSTLEIQRTEQGDSAMYLCASSPTALGGNTIYFGEGSWLTVV.

V and J are TRBV3-1 (or the pseudogene TRBV3-2) and TRBJ1-1, with D perhaps TRBD1 (5 bases). The CDR3 spans 14 residues. Germline V gives CDR1 LGHDT, CDR2 YNNKEL (reference sequence). Between the trimmed V and J ends, which lost 3 bases and 1 base, there was a span of 9 bases. The CDR3 loop is CASSQGGGNTEAFF. The CDR3 bases are TGTGCCAGCAGCCAGGGCGGGGGGAACACTGAAGCTTTCTTT.

The V call is TRBV2, the J call TRBJ2-7; possibly TRBD1 for D (6 bases). The CDR3 sequence is 13 residues long. The V gene lost 7 bases and the J gene lost 6 bases, with 16 bases spanning the gap. Germline CDR1 reads SNHLY; CDR2 reads FYNNEI. CDR3 nucleotides: TGTGCCAGCATCCGTTGGCAGGGGACCGAGCAGTACTTC. Protein sequence: CASIRWQGTEQYF.

The V call is TRBV7-9, the J call TRBJ1-1; D is possibly TRBD1 (6 bases). V was shortened by 1 base and J by 2 bases, with 11 bases between the two germline ends. The V gene's germline CDR1 is SEHNR and CDR2 FQNEAQ (reference sequence). CDR3 length equals 15 residues. CDR3 bases: TGTGCCAGCAGCTTAGTAAGGGGGTACAACACTGAAGCTTTCTTT. Its protein product is CASSLVRGYNTEAFF.

The rearrangement uses TRBV12-3 or TRBV12-4 and TRBJ1-5, with a weak D call TRBD1 (5 bases). The CDR3 length is 13 residues. V was cut by 4 bases and J by 5 bases, with 9 bases left in between. CDR3 bases: TGTGCCAGCAGTTACGGGGGAGATCAGCCCCAGCATTTT. Its protein is CASSYGGDQPQHF.

In its sample, this clone was seen a few times. Other DNA variants within this sample encode the same CDR3. This sequence joins TRBV5-1 and TRBJ1-1; maybe TRBD1 (5 bases). Trimming pared 0 bases from V and 6 bases from J, leaving 12 bases between. CDR1 SGHRS and CDR2 YFSETQ come from the germline V gene. The CDR3 length is 14 residues. In DNA, the CDR3 is TGCGCCAGCAGCTTGGGGGACTTCCAATCTGAAGCTTTCTTT. It is translated as CASSLGDFQSEAFF.

The genes are TRBV4-2 and TRBJ2-7; 7 bases agree with TRBD2. The CDR3 has 17 amino acids. Germline trimming cut 0 bases from V and 2 bases from J; bases unmatched to any gene: 10. Germline CDR1 is LGHNA and CDR2 is YNFKEQ. The CDR3: CASSQERGAGTTYEQYF. The CDR3, as DNA: TGTGCCAGCAGCCAAGAAAGGGGAGCAGGGACTACCTACGAGCAGTACTTC.

J is TRBJ2-1 and V is TRBV6-5; no firm D call. Deletions cut 6 bases from V and 5 bases from J, with 8 bases between. The CDR3 totals 12 residues. Germline-derived CDR1 and CDR2 are MNHEY and SVGAGI. The CDR3 DNA sequence: TGTGCCAGCAGATACATAGACAATGAGCAGTTCTTC. It codes for CASRYIDNEQFF.